Listed below are T cell receptor beta chains from one sample, sequenced in a study of CD8 T cells in ankylosing spondylitis. TCRdb reprocessed the 5' RACE reads via MiXCR and lists one record per CDR3 protein. This table holds over 30,000 distinct CDR3 sequences, roughly 12% found once. Sequencing input: synovial fluid, either unsorted or a sorted T cell fraction (not recorded which). The receptors here all came from a male donor with ankylosing spondylitis. CDR3s leave out the opening cysteine and the closing phenylalanine or tryptophan. Fields, in order: CDR3 protein, CDR3 length, V gene.

SVDRGIHEQY 10 TRBV20-1
ASSLPNGPTDTQY 13 TRBV12-3/TRBV12-4
ASSEGEDTGELF 12 TRBV6-4
ASSQGVRTRGSPLH 14 TRBV3-1
ASSQGWGNSYEQY 13 TRBV4-1
AISGTGGSYNEQF 13 TRBV10-3
ATSSGDRRTDTQY 13 TRBV15
ASRVRGSYEQY 11 TRBV2
ASSQDPRPRVQMNTEAF 17 TRBV4-3
ASRARDREKVYGYT 14 TRBV12-3/TRBV12-4
ASSSAPGTTNEKLF 14 TRBV7-2
ASSPLSYEQY 10 TRBV7-9
ATSDLRTSQY 10 TRBV24-1
ASSFGAVNQPQH 12 TRBV28
ASSFRGGTEAF 11 TRBV7-2
SARDPYRLAEPSYNEQF 17 TRBV20-1
ASMGAVPSYNEQF 13 TRBV2
ASSVVDGEAF 10 TRBV9
ASSEAGDTGELF 12 TRBV6-1
ASRLRYNEQF 10 TRBV5-5
ATSRVGRLSLAGYGYT 16 TRBV15
ASSPPGRGRADTQY 14 TRBV7-9
ASGLRPLPTINVLT 14 TRBV12-5
ASSLGYGGTTNEQF 14 TRBV9
ASSGTGDGGYGYT 13 TRBV12-3/TRBV12-4
ASSMFGLAGVPSTDTQY 17 TRBV14
ASSLYGDTGELF 12 TRBV12-3/TRBV12-4
ASSQDYGTNTGELF 14 TRBV4-3
ASTRLAGYNEQF 12 TRBV12-3/TRBV12-4
AWSQGGGELF 10 TRBV30
AIRDIGPTQY 10 TRBV10-3
ATSRALTRDRSYEQY 15 TRBV15
ASSLGVSTEAF 11 TRBV7-9
ASKGTSGYTDTQY 13 TRBV14
ASSVVGRPWGGEQF 14 TRBV9
ASSYGQGAYEQY 12 TRBV6-5
ASSQFPADTQY 11 TRBV3-1
ASKDNNYEQY 10 TRBV6-2/TRBV6-3
ASSQARGGAKNIQY 14 TRBV14
ASSLASWGSSYEQY 14 TRBV7-2
ASSPTWAYSYEQY 13 TRBV9
SARAGTGVNTGELF 14 TRBV20-1
ASSFGGTEQY 10 TRBV28
ASSVGGELF 9 TRBV10-2
ASSHPAGLAGYNEQF 15 TRBV3-1
ASSPVAGELF 10 TRBV7-2
ASTFGSYNEQF 11 TRBV27
ASSLAIGAGGDNEQF 15 TRBV7-9
ASSLQALALAKNIQY 15 TRBV7-2
ASSPWTGFEKLF 12 TRBV4-3
AISGGGGDEQY 11 TRBV10-3
ASSRADREEGEQF 13 TRBV4-1
ASSVGPRPFSYEQY 14 TRBV3-1